Sequencing of this TCR beta chain was carried out in a study of T cell responses to AZD1222 COVID-19 vaccine. Overall study results and limits: Most donors were white British and more were female, and clonal diversity was possibly underestimated. A reported finding is that nearly half of spike-specific TCRs target unmutated variant regions. At 160-218 and 743-854, vaccine-associated CD4 TCRs were dominant, and they spanned spike.

The method was immunoSEQ multiplex PCR; TCRdb's version includes in-frame clones alone and lacks a portion of them. The sample has tens of thousands of clones; 80% are singletons. The length of the CDR3 is 14 residues. From germline, CDR1 is SGHRS and CDR2 YFSETQ. Trimming took off 0 bases at V and 2 bases at J, with 8 bases between the two ends. Details on this clone: What it recognizes is unknown.

The specimen comprised peripheral blood, sampled on day 0 of AZD1222 vaccination. The chain links TRBV5-1 to TRBJ1-1, with a tentative D call TRBD1 (5 bases). This clonotype was obtained from an adult in good health. CDR3 sequence reads: CASSLDRLNTEAFF. The CDR3 DNA is TGCGCCAGCAGCTTGGACAGGCTCAACACTGAAGCTTTCTTT.